Listed below are T cell receptor beta chains from one sample, sequenced in a study of shared T cell receptors in the human thymus. Using immunoSEQ multiplex PCR, the repertoire was profiled, and TCRdb retains in-frame clones only, with some absent. Among hundreds of thousands of clones listed, 70% to 90% were seen once. The sample was also linked to a second study, of human thymus T cells.

Source material: thymocytes. The receptors were gathered from a boy under two years old with a congenital heart defect. CDR3s include the opening cysteine and the closing phenylalanine or tryptophan. D genes are given only for firm matches. Part of the rows lack a size; the others show once, few, many or a class for expanded clones.

TRBJ1-5 | NA | TRBD1 | TRBV2 | CASRVGQASNQPQHF | TGTGCCAGCAGAGTAGGACAGGCTAGCAATCAGCCCCAGCATTTT
TRBJ2-3 | NA | TRBD2 | TRBV4-3 | CASSQDVAGGVTDTQYF | TGCGCCAGCAGCCAAGACGTAGCGGGAGGTGTCACAGATACGCAGTATTTT
TRBJ1-4 | NA | NA | TRBV28 | CASSLQGGGEKLFF | TGTGCCAGCAGTCTGCAGGGAGGTGGTGAAAAACTGTTTTTT
TRBJ1-2 | NA | NA | TRBV9 | CASSVATGGLPYGYTF | TGTGCCAGCAGCGTAGCTACGGGGGGCCTCCCCTATGGCTACACCTTC
TRBJ2-1 | NA | TRBD2 | TRBV5-1 | CASSLAGTSGIYQFF | TGCGCCAGCAGCTTGGCCGGGACTAGCGGGATATATCAGTTCTTC
TRBJ1-1 | NA | NA | TRBV29-1 | CSVENVGHRDKNTEAFF | TGCAGCGTTGAAAATGTCGGGCACCGGGACAAGAACACTGAAGCTTTCTTT
TRBJ1-5 | NA | NA | TRBV5-6 | CASSLSPNGPPQHF | TGTGCCAGCAGCTTGTCCCCAAACGGTCCGCCCCAGCATTTT
TRBJ1-5 | few | NA | TRBV6-1 | CASSEPRTAFYSNQPQHF | TGTGCCAGCAGTGAACCCAGGACAGCCTTCTATAGCAATCAGCCCCAGCATTTT
TRBJ2-1 | NA | TRBD2 | TRBV25-1 | CASSAGTRGYNEQFF | TGTGCCAGCAGTGCAGGGACTAGGGGTTACAATGAGCAGTTCTTC
TRBJ2-7 | NA | NA | TRBV7-2 | CASSLGSSRQGLISYEQYF | TGTGCCAGCAGCTTAGGCTCGAGCAGGCAGGGCCTCATCTCCTACGAGCAGTACTTC
TRBJ2-7 | once | TRBD1 | TRBV4-3 | CASSPSPRQGATEEQYF | TGCGCCAGCAGCCCTTCCCCAAGGCAGGGGGCCACAGAGGAGCAGTACTTC
TRBJ2-1 | NA | TRBD2 | TRBV13 | CASSRIVAGAREQFF | TGTGCCAGCAGCCGGATTGTAGCGGGCGCCCGTGAGCAGTTCTTC
TRBJ2-3 | NA | NA | TRBV29-1 | CSGQGTDTQYF | TGCAGCGGGCAGGGTACAGATACGCAGTATTTT
TRBJ1-2 | NA | TRBD1 | TRBV7-6 | CASSPGQGTYGYTF | TGTGCCAGCAGCCCCGGACAGGGAACCTATGGCTACACCTTC
TRBJ2-2 | few | TRBD2 | TRBV25-1 | CASSGTRLAGGDPGELFF | TGTGCCAGCAGTGGTACTCGACTAGCGGGGGGGGACCCCGGGGAGCTGTTTTTT
TRBJ1-4 | NA | NA | TRBV18 | CASSPLTGFNEKLFF | TGTGCCAGCTCACCACTGACGGGGTTCAATGAAAAACTGTTTTTT
TRBJ2-7 | NA | TRBD2 | TRBV13 | CASSPHGRSGGDEQYF | TGTGCCAGCAGCCCCCACGGGAGGTCTGGGGGGGACGAGCAGTACTTC
TRBJ2-7 | NA | NA | TRBV4-1 | CASSQDRGGDEQYF | TGCGCCAGCAGCCAAGACCGAGGGGGTGACGAGCAGTACTTC
TRBJ1-4 | NA | TRBD1 | TRBV4-1 | CASSQKDRGGEKLFF | TGCGCCAGCAGCCAGAAGGACAGGGGTGGTGAAAAACTGTTTTTT
TRBJ1-3 | once | NA | TRBV7-2 | CASSRGDNTIYF | TGTGCCAGCAGCCGGGGGGACAACACCATATATTTT
TRBJ2-1 | NA | TRBD2 | TRBV15 | CATEMWREGLNEQFF | TGTGCCACCGAGATGTGGCGGGAGGGCCTAAATGAGCAGTTCTTC
TRBJ2-7 | NA | NA | TRBV15 | CATSRDPSRGPYEQYF | TGTGCCACCAGCAGAGATCCGTCGCGGGGTCCCTACGAGCAGTACTTC
TRBJ2-3 | NA | NA | TRBV27 | CASRTSQGRSDTQYF | TGTGCCAGCAGAACATCACAGGGGAGGTCAGATACGCAGTATTTT
TRBJ2-1 | NA | TRBD2 | TRBV2 | CASSVGSGRAYNEQFF | TGTGCCAGCAGTGTTGGTAGCGGGAGGGCCTACAATGAGCAGTTCTTC
TRBJ2-5 | NA | TRBD2 | TRBV2 | CASSEGPMTSGRVGETQYF | TGTGCCAGCAGTGAAGGGCCGATGACTAGCGGGAGGGTGGGGGAGACCCAGTACTTC
TRBJ1-1 | NA | NA | TRBV23-1 | CASTLGGGNEAFF | TGCGCCAGCACCCTGGGTGGGGGGAATGAAGCTTTCTTT
TRBJ2-1 | NA | NA | TRBV6-1 | CASSEHTWVGLYNEQFF | TGTGCCAGCAGTGAACACACCTGGGTAGGACTATACAATGAGCAGTTCTTC
TRBJ2-3 | NA | NA | TRBV5-6 | CASSLVKGGSSTDTQYF | TGTGCCAGCAGCTTGGTTAAAGGGGGTTCTAGCACAGATACGCAGTATTTT
TRBJ1-1 | once | NA | TRBV6-1 | CASSDNTGSPATEAFF | TGTGCCAGCAGTGATAACACAGGCTCGCCAGCTACTGAAGCTTTCTTT
TRBJ2-7 | NA | TRBD2 | TRBV15 | CATSRDLTSAVAYEQYF | TGTGCCACCAGCAGAGATCTGACTAGCGCGGTTGCCTACGAGCAGTACTTC
TRBJ2-1 | NA | NA | TRBV6-5 | CASSRGNEQFF | TGTGCCAGCAGCCGGGGCAATGAGCAGTTCTTC
TRBJ2-7 | NA | NA | TRBV29-1 | CSVGVEGRFPYEQYF | TGCAGCGTTGGTGTGGAGGGCAGATTTCCTTACGAGCAGTACTTC
TRBJ2-2 | NA | NA | TRBV4-1 | CASSQDRREGVGGELFF | TGCGCCAGCAGCCAAGATCGTCGCGAGGGGGTAGGCGGGGAGCTGTTTTTT
TRBJ2-3 | NA | TRBD2 | TRBV15 | CATSRRLAGDTDTQYF | TGTGCCACCAGCCGTAGGCTAGCGGGGGACACAGATACGCAGTATTTT
TRBJ2-2 | NA | TRBD2 | TRBV4-3 | CASSQWAGGGTGELFF | TGCGCCAGCAGCCAATGGGCGGGAGGGGGAACCGGGGAGCTGTTTTTT
TRBJ2-7 | NA | TRBD2 | TRBV10-3 | CASRSGLAGNEQYF | TGTGCCTCCCGATCTGGACTAGCGGGGAACGAGCAGTACTTC
TRBJ2-6 | NA | NA | TRBV19 | CASSPVGGTPSGANVLTF | TGTGCCAGTAGCCCGGTGGGTGGGACACCCTCTGGGGCCAACGTCCTGACTTTC
TRBJ2-2 | NA | NA | TRBV14 | CASAGLLANTGELFF | TGTGCCAGCGCAGGACTCCTCGCGAACACCGGGGAGCTGTTTTTT
TRBJ2-2 | NA | TRBD1 | TRBV27 | CASSPRDSFTGELFF | TGTGCCAGCAGTCCCCGGGACAGCTTCACCGGGGAGCTGTTTTTT
TRBJ2-7 | NA | TRBD2 | TRBV7-9 | CASSGTSGYEQYF | TGTGCCAGCAGCGGGACTAGCGGCTACGAGCAGTACTTC
TRBJ2-7 | NA | TRBD1 | TRBV27 | CASRGQGAPKTYEQYF | TGTGCCAGCAGGGGACAGGGGGCTCCAAAAACCTACGAGCAGTACTTC
TRBJ1-2 | NA | TRBD1 | TRBV7-2 | CASSLGRGPVYGYTF | TGTGCCAGCAGCTTAGGCAGGGGGCCTGTCTATGGCTACACCTTC
TRBJ2-3 | NA | TRBD2 | TRBV27 | CASSLGTSGIKDTQYF | TGTGCCAGCAGTTTAGGGACTAGCGGGATTAAAGATACGCAGTATTTT
TRBJ1-2 | NA | NA | TRBV4-3 | CASSHTAGGAEEGYTF | TGCGCCAGCAGCCACACTGCCGGGGGGGCGGAGGAGGGCTACACCTTC
TRBJ2-7 | NA | TRBD2 | TRBV5-1 | CASSERTSGGARSSYEQYF | TGCGCCAGCAGCGAGAGGACTAGCGGGGGGGCGCGTTCCTCCTACGAGCAGTACTTC
TRBJ2-2 | once | NA | TRBV25-1 | CASSQGRVTNTGELFF | TGTGCCAGCAGCCAGGGGCGGGTCACGAACACCGGGGAGCTGTTTTTT
TRBJ1-2 | NA | TRBD1 | TRBV18 | CASSPRDRGHNYGYTF | TGTGCCAGCTCACCCCGGGACAGGGGGCATAACTATGGCTACACCTTC
TRBJ1-4 | once | TRBD1 | TRBV4-1 | CASSPNVVDRELTIATNEKLFF | TGCGCCAGCAGCCCCAACGTAGTGGACAGGGAGCTGACGATTGCAACTAATGAAAAACTGTTTTTT